A single sample gave rise to the 27 T cell receptor beta chains below, sequenced in a study of technical replicates of blood from several donors. This table comes from immunoSEQ multiplex PCR, and its TCRdb copy is limited to in-frame clones, with some not included. This table holds approximately 81,000 clones, approximately 95% found once. Sequencing was carried out using T cells isolated from PBMCs. The receptor set was obtained from a human donor in good health.

This rearrangement joins TRBV4-1 to TRBJ2-7, with TRBD2 matching over 7 bases. This CDR3 is built from 15 residues. CDR1 and CDR2 (germline): MGHRA, YSYEKL. The V segment lost 2 bases and the J segment 5 bases; nucleotides outside the gene matches: 9. The CDR3 region is CASSQFTRAGDEQYF. As DNA, the CDR3 is TGCGCCAGCAGCCAATTTACGCGCGCGGGAGACGAGCAGTACTTC.

This clone was seen only once. This chain links TRBV6-1 with TRBJ2-7; TRBD1 agrees at 11 bases. With V trimmed by 6 bases and J by 6 bases, 10 bases remained unmatched. Per germline, CDR1 MNHNS and CDR2 SASEGT. CDR3 length: 15 amino acids. CDR3 sequence reads: CASRSQDRGLGEQYF. The DNA of the CDR3 is TGTGCCAGCAGAAGTCAGGACAGGGGGCTAGGCGAGCAGTACTTC.

V is TRBV4-3 and J is TRBJ2-7; D is possibly TRBD2 (7 bases). The CDR3 is made up of 16 amino acids. The germline CDR1 and CDR2 sequences are LGHNA and YSLEER. V lost 3 bases to trimming and J lost 0 bases, with 15 bases between them. CDR3 nucleotide sequence: TGCGCCAGCAGCCACGTACAGGGACTAAGCTCCTACGAGCAGTACTTC. Translated: CASSHVQGLSSYEQYF.

This rearrangement joins TRBV4-1 to TRBJ2-7; 8 bases align to TRBD2. Trimming took 4 bases from V and 4 from J; bases not matched to a gene: 6. This CDR3 comprises 14 residues. Germline loops: CDR1 MGHRA, CDR2 YSYEKL. The DNA for the CDR3 is TGCGCCAGCAGCCTCGGGTTAGCGGGATACGAGCAGTACTTC. It translates to CASSLGLAGYEQYF.

V and J are TRBV6-5 and TRBJ2-1, with 8 bases matching TRBD2. V shed 4 bases and J 5 bases; nucleotides not matched to a gene: 7. CDR1 and CDR2 (germline): MNHEY, SVGAGI. The CDR3 runs 15 residues. In nucleotides, the CDR3 is TGTGCCAGCAGTTCCCCGGGACTAGGAGACAATGAGCAGTTCTTC. This encodes CASSSPGLGDNEQFF.

The CDR3: CASSFGTAGYEQYF. DNA of the CDR3: TGTGCCAGCAGCTTCGGGACAGCCGGCTACGAGCAGTACTTC. This sequence joins TRBV7-8 and TRBJ2-7, with TRBD1 matching 7 bases. This CDR3 region has 14 residues. V lost 3 bases and J lost 3; bases outside the gene matches: 5. The germline gives CDR1 SGHVS, CDR2 FQNEAQ.

The genes are TRBV28 and TRBJ2-3; 13 bases fit TRBD2. Germline CDR1 and CDR2: MDHEN and SYDVKM. Germline trimming cut 6 bases from V and 0 bases from J; bases unmatched to any gene: 9. The CDR3 totals 18 residues. DNA of the CDR3: TGTGCCAGCAGACCTCCGGGACTAGCGGGATATAGCACAGATACGCAGTATTTT. Protein: CASRPPGLAGYSTDTQYF.

This chain uses TRBV29-1 with TRBJ2-7; 11 bases align to TRBD2. This CDR3 is built from 13 residues. V trimming: 5 bases; J trimming: 1 base; junction bases outside the gene matches: 1. Germline loops: CDR1 SQVTM, CDR2 ANQGSEA. The CDR3 sequence: CSVRTSGSYEQYF. The CDR3 DNA is TGCAGCGTTAGGACTAGCGGGTCCTACGAGCAGTACTTC.

The chain links TRBV7-9 to TRBJ1-3, with a possible D match to TRBD1 (6 bases). Germline assignment: CDR1 SEHNR and CDR2 FQNEAQ (reference sequence). CDR3 length: 11 residues. Trimming took 5 bases from V and 7 from J, leaving 6 bases between them. The CDR3 region is CASSQGNTIYF. The CDR3 DNA reads as TGTGCCAGCAGCCAGGGGAACACCATATATTTT. The full variable domain, with the rest looked up from reference TRBV7-9 and TRBJ1-3, is DTGVSQNPRHKITKRGQNVTFRCDPISEHNRLYWYRQTLGQGPEFLTYFQNEAQLEKSRLLSDRFSAERPKGSFSTLEIQRTEQGDSAMYLCASSQGNTIYFGEGSWLTVV.

The chain recombines TRBV7-2 with TRBJ2-6; TRBD1 might be the D (6 bases). Germline V gene sequence: CDR1 SGHTA, CDR2 FQGNSA. This CDR3 contains 14 residues. Trimming took 11 bases from V and 2 from J, leaving 13 bases between them. CDR3 loop: CAGGFFTGANVLTF. As DNA, the CDR3 is TGTGCCGGGGGCTTCTTTACTGGGGCCAACGTCCTGACTTTC.

CDR3 sequence: CSVLGIIGQEGFYEQYF. The CDR3 nucleotides read TGCAGCGTCTTGGGGATTATCGGACAGGAGGGCTTCTACGAGCAGTACTTC. This chain uses TRBV29-1 with TRBJ2-7; D might be TRBD1 (7 bases). This CDR3 is 17 amino acids long. Germline V lookup: CDR1 SQVTM, CDR2 ANQGSEA. The ends were cut back, 6 bases at V and 3 bases at J, with 27 bases in the middle.

The chain recombines TRBV2 with TRBJ2-3; no definite D call. The ends were cut back, 1 base at V and 1 base at J, with 6 bases in the middle. The CDR3 loop spans 14 amino acids. Germline V gives CDR1 SNHLY, CDR2 FYNNEI. As DNA, the CDR3 is TGTGCCAGCAGTGAAGTTACAGGCACAGATACGCAGTATTTT. It is translated as CASSEVTGTDTQYF.

The chain uses TRBV6-6 and TRBJ2-7; 7 bases line up with TRBD1. The V segment lost 6 bases and the J segment 3 bases; nucleotides outside the gene matches: 14. Germline V gene sequence: CDR1 MNHNY, CDR2 SVGAGI (reference sequence). The length of the CDR3 is 16 residues. Here the CDR3 reads CASSPWGQQRLYEQYF. In DNA form, the CDR3 reads TGTGCCAGCAGCCCATGGGGACAGCAGAGACTCTACGAGCAGTACTTC.

This CDR3 reads CASSLAQGYTEAFF. CDR3 sequence (DNA): TGTGCCAGCAGCTTAGCACAGGGGTACACTGAAGCTTTCTTT. The rearrangement joins TRBV7-8 to TRBJ1-1; TRBD1 aligns across 7 bases. J was trimmed by 3 bases and V by 0 bases; bases with no gene match: 1. CDR3 length: 14 amino acids. Germline-derived CDR1 and CDR2 are SGHVS and FQNEAQ.

V usage is TRBV27 and J usage is TRBJ2-7; D gene uncertain. Germline CDR1 MNHEY, CDR2 SMNVEV (reference sequence). This CDR3 spans 13 amino acids. Trimming took 8 bases from V and 0 from J, leaving 11 bases between them. The CDR3 coding sequence is TGTGCCAGCTCCAACCTAAACTCCTACGAGCAGTACTTC. It encodes CASSNLNSYEQYF.

This clone was observed once. The rearrangement joins TRBV2 to TRBJ1-2; 7 bases match TRBD1. Per germline, CDR1 SNHLY and CDR2 FYNNEI. The trim removed 2 bases at V and 2 bases at J, leaving 5 bases unmatched. The CDR3 contains 15 residues. The CDR3 spells CASSEPGDSNYGYTF. DNA for the CDR3: TGTGCCAGCAGTGAACCTGGGGACAGCAACTATGGCTACACCTTC. The full variable domain, rest sourced from reference TRBV2 and TRBJ1-2, is EPEVTQTPSHQVTQMGQEVILRCVPISNHLYFYWYRQILGQKVEFLVSFYNNEISEKSEIFDDQFSVERPDGSNFTLKIRSTKLEDSAMYFCASSEPGDSNYGYTFGSGTRLTVV.

The rearrangement joins TRBV6-1 to TRBJ2-7, with TRBD2 matching 7 bases. CDR3 length: 13 residues. The germline gives CDR1 MNHNS, CDR2 SASEGT. Germline trimming cut 8 bases from V and 3 bases from J; bases unmatched to any gene: 7. The CDR3 coding sequence is TGTGCCAGCGATGGGCGGGAGAACTACGAGCAGTACTTC. Translating it yields CASDGRENYEQYF.

The V and J genes are TRBV5-1 and TRBJ2-7; 8 bases are shared with TRBD1. V lost 1 base to trimming and J lost 2 bases; unmatched junction nucleotides: 5. CDR1 and CDR2 from the germline V gene are SGHRS and YFSETQ. CDR3 size: 15 residues. Here the CDR3 DNA reads TGCGCCAGCAGCTTGCGAAGGACAGGGACCTACGAGCAGTACTTC. Its translation is CASSLRRTGTYEQYF.

This clone was observed a single time. V and J are TRBV10-3 and TRBJ1-5; D gene unclear. Germline CDR1 and CDR2: ENHRY and SYGVKD. This CDR3 spans 15 amino acids. The V gene lost 0 bases and the J gene lost 2 bases, with 8 bases spanning the gap. CDR3 nucleotides: TGTGCCATCAGTGAGTCGGGGAGGGGCAATCAGCCCCAGCATTTT. This sequence encodes CAISESGRGNQPQHF.

This clone was seen only once. The chain employs TRBV7-9 and TRBJ2-7, with 7 bases lining up with TRBD1. The germline V gene has CDR1 SEHNR and CDR2 FQNEAQ (reference sequence). There are 15 residues in the CDR3. With V trimmed by 4 bases and J by 9 bases, 15 bases remained unmatched. CDR3 in amino acids: CASSSPSGTEVGQYF. The CDR3 DNA reads as TGTGCCAGCAGCTCTCCCTCCGGGACAGAAGTCGGGCAGTACTTC.

This chain joins TRBV28 and TRBJ2-2; 11 bases are a match to TRBD1. CDR3 length equals 16 residues. J was trimmed by 0 bases and V by 10 bases; bases with no gene match: 7. Germline loops: CDR1 MDHEN, CDR2 SYDVKM. CDR3 coding DNA: TGTGCCATCAGAGGGACAGGGGGGACGAACACCGGGGAGCTGTTTTTT. It codes for CAIRGTGGTNTGELFF. Together with reference TRBV28 and TRBJ2-2, the CDR3 gives the full variable domain: DVKVTQSSRYLVKRTGEKVFLECVQDMDHENMFWYRQDPGLGLRLIYFSYDVKMKEKGDIPEGYSVSREKKERFSLILESASTNQTSMYLCAIRGTGGTNTGELFFGEGSRLTVL.

V usage is TRBV15 and J usage is TRBJ1-2, with no clear D. This CDR3 spans 13 amino acids. Trimming pared 4 bases from V and 6 bases from J, leaving 12 bases between. CDR1 is LNHNV and CDR2 is YYDKDF in the germline V gene (reference sequence). The CDR3 DNA is TGTGCCACCAGCAAGCGGACGGCCAATGGCTACACCTTC. Its protein is CATSKRTANGYTF.

CDR3 sequence: CASSLSRGGYTDTQYF. As DNA, the CDR3 is TGTGCCAGCAGTTTATCGCGCGGGGGCTACACAGATACGCAGTATTTT. The V gene is TRBV28, the J gene TRBJ2-3; TRBD2 is a possible D gene (7 bases). V gave up 1 base and J gave up 2 bases, with 13 bases separating them. Germline V gene data show CDR1 as MDHEN and CDR2 as SYDVKM. The CDR3 consists of 16 residues.

This clone appeared a few times. The chain recombines TRBV30 with TRBJ1-1; maybe TRBD1 (6 bases). This CDR3 has 12 amino acids. The germline V gene has CDR1 GTSNPN and CDR2 SVGIG (reference sequence). V lost 4 bases to trimming and J lost 8 bases, with 14 bases between them. CDR3 DNA sequence: TGTGCCTGGACCGGAATAGGGACAGAAGCTTTCTTT. Its protein is CAWTGIGTEAFF.

The V and J genes are TRBV2 and TRBJ1-2; unclear D gene. Germline V lookup: CDR1 SNHLY, CDR2 FYNNEI. The CDR3 contains 16 residues. Trimming took 0 bases from V and 4 from J, leaving 15 bases between them. The CDR3 loop is CASSEAWAINTYGYTF. CDR3 bases: TGTGCCAGCAGTGAAGCCTGGGCGATTAACACCTATGGCTACACCTTC.

CDR3 residues: CASRPAGDGLQGPQHF. CDR3 sequence (DNA): TGTGCCAGCAGACCAGCGGGTGACGGCTTGCAGGGTCCCCAGCATTTT. The chain couples TRBV28 to TRBJ1-5; weak D call: TRBD1 (5 bases). The V gene's germline CDR1 is MDHEN and CDR2 SYDVKM. The ends were cut back, 6 bases at V and 10 bases at J, with 25 bases in the middle. The CDR3 covers 16 residues.

The chain combines TRBV2 with TRBJ1-5; D remains unclear. Trimming left V 3 bases short and J 5 bases short, with 14 bases between. This CDR3 contains 15 residues. Germline V gene lookup returns CDR1 SNHLY and CDR2 FYNNEI. The CDR3 region is CASSEPLVRDQPQHF. The DNA of the CDR3 is TGTGCCAGCAGTGAGCCGCTGGTCCGCGATCAGCCCCAGCATTTT.